This T cell receptor beta chain came from a study of shared clonotypes between healthy human individuals. The input for sorted-subset replicate PCRs was approximately 210 ng DNA, tens of thousands of T cell genomes. In the original processing: Sequence data from immunoSEQ were junction-only and lacked quality scores; consequently, filtering differed. This table comes from immunoSEQ multiplex PCR, and its TCRdb copy is limited to in-frame clones, with some not included. Clonal size and the V and J genes are those of that table, whereas D and trimming came from the DNA. The sample includes 2 million or so clones, roughly 95% of them seen just once. The V end was cut by 2 bases, the J end by 4 bases, with 11 bases between. The germline V gene has CDR1 SNHLY and CDR2 FYNNEI. The CDR3 sequence is 15 residues long.

The sequenced sample consisted of naive CD4+ T cells sorted from blood. Described subset: CD45RA+ positively selected. This rearrangement joins TRBV2 to TRBJ1-4, with D hard to call. The source is a man aged 18 to 35 in good health. The CDR3 region has the DNA TGTGCCAGCAGTGAACTTGGGATCCTTAATGAAAAACTGTTTTTT. This sequence encodes CASSELGILNEKLFF.